This TCR beta chain was captured in a study of T cell changes during pregnancy in multiple sclerosis. Repertoires were generated with immunoSEQ multiplex PCR, while TCRdb's copy carries only in-frame clones and drops some. This table holds about 47,000 clones, more than 80% found once. Germline V lookup: CDR1 MNHNS, CDR2 SASEGT. Trimming took off 1 base at V and 6 bases at J, with 13 bases between the two ends. The CDR3 contains 14 residues. This rearrangement joins TRBV6-1 to TRBJ2-7, with D perhaps TRBD1 (5 bases). This clonotype was obtained from a female donor with multiple sclerosis, enrolled in a pregnancy study. The input for sequencing was CD8+ T cells from peripheral blood mononuclear cells, taken in the second trimester of pregnancy. CDR3: CASSEGQGGSEQYF. CDR3 nucleotide sequence: TGTGCCAGCAGTGAAGGGCAGGGTGGATCCGAGCAGTACTTC.